The rows below give T cell receptor beta chains drawn from one sample of a study of cytomegalovirus exposure and HLA in healthy donors. TCRdb's table, derived via immunoSEQ multiplex PCR, lists solely in-frame clones and lacks some. Of about 140,000 clones detected, 76% appear once; the ten largest clones hold 1.5% to 2%. The sequencing input was PBMCs. Every receptor here comes from a man in his forties in good health and CMV-seronegative. Both conserved end residues are part of each CDR3. D genes are given only for firm matches. The size of a clone is reported for some rows only, either as once, few or many, or as a class for expanded clones.

>once|TRBJ2-2|TRBD2|TRBV7-6
CASSSGGRPGELFF
TGTGCCAGCAGCTCGGGGGGGAGGCCCGGGGAGCTGTTTTTT
>once|TRBJ2-7|.|TRBV2
CAISDRVSYEQYF
TGTGCCATCAGCGACCGGGTCTCCTACGAGCAGTACTTC
>few|TRBJ2-7|.|TRBV7-6
CASSLDRGGEQYF
TGTGCCAGCAGCTTAGACAGGGGGGGCGAGCAGTACTTC
>.|TRBJ2-1|.|TRBV5-6
CASLSVAGPPKSYNEQFF
TGTGCCAGCCTCTCCGTGGCGGGCCCTCCCAAATCCTACAATGAGCAGTTCTTC
>.|TRBJ2-5|TRBD2|TRBV10-3
CAIRPTSGGQETQYF
TGTGCCATCAGGCCCACTAGCGGGGGCCAAGAGACCCAGTACTTC
>.|TRBJ2-7|.|TRBV4-3
CASSHTTGRYYEQYF
TGCGCCAGCAGCCATACGACAGGGAGGTATTACGAGCAGTACTTC
>once|TRBJ2-7|.|TRBV7-2
CASSLRTYEQYF
TGTGCCAGCAGCCTCCGAACCTACGAGCAGTACTTC
>.|TRBJ2-1|TRBD2|TRBV9
CASSVGPAGVNNEQFF
TGTGCCAGCAGCGTAGGTCCAGCGGGGGTCAACAATGAGCAGTTCTTC
>.|TRBJ2-2|.|TRBV7-2
CASSLTRSNTGELFF
TGTGCCAGCAGCTTAACACGAAGTAACACCGGGGAGCTGTTTTTT
>.|TRBJ2-5|TRBD2|TRBV5-5
CASSRGTSGLQETQYF
TGTGCCAGCAGCCGGGGGACTAGCGGGCTCCAAGAGACCCAGTACTTC
>.|TRBJ1-6|.|TRBV19
CASSTTAVTSYNSPLHF
TGTGCCAGTAGCACGACTGCTGTCACCTCCTATAATTCACCCCTCCACTTT
>.|TRBJ2-7|TRBD2|TRBV28
CASSSPGGDSYEQYF
TGTGCCAGCAGTTCCCCGGGGGGGGACTCCTACGAGCAGTACTTC
>few|TRBJ2-2|TRBD1|TRBV10-3
CAISILTGANTGELFF
TGTGCCATCAGTATTTTGACAGGGGCGAACACCGGGGAGCTGTTTTTT
>.|TRBJ2-7|.|TRBV4-1
CASSQGSAGGYEQYF
TGCGCCAGCAGCCAAGGGTCGGCCGGGGGCTACGAGCAGTACTTC
>.|TRBJ2-5|.|TRBV11-2
CASSKFQETQYF
TGTGCCAGCAGTAAATTCCAAGAGACCCAGTACTTC
>.|TRBJ1-5|TRBD1|TRBV28
CASSSGGYQPQHF
TGTGCCAGCAGTTCAGGGGGCTATCAGCCCCAGCATTTT
>.|TRBJ2-1|TRBD2|TRBV19
CASVSSGVYNEQFF
TGTGCCAGTGTATCTAGCGGAGTCTACAATGAGCAGTTCTTC
>few|TRBJ2-7|.|TRBV7-6
CASSLDRGWEQYF
TGTGCCAGCAGCTTAGATAGGGGGTGGGAGCAGTACTTC
>.|TRBJ2-2|TRBD1|TRBV2
CASRQGANTGELFF
TGTGCCAGCAGACAGGGGGCCAACACCGGGGAGCTGTTTTTT
>.|TRBJ2-7|TRBD1|TRBV5-6
CASSLGVDRVLYEQYF
TGTGCCAGCAGCTTGGGGGTAGACAGGGTGTTATACGAGCAGTACTTC
>.|TRBJ2-7|.|TRBV6-5
CASSYSTNYYEQYF
TGTGCCAGCAGTTACTCGACGAACTACTACGAGCAGTACTTC
>.|TRBJ2-2|.|TRBV7-2
CASSFWGTGITGELFF
TGTGCCAGCAGCTTTTGGGGTACGGGGATCACCGGGGAGCTGTTTTTT
>once|TRBJ2-7|TRBD1|TRBV13
CASSSPGQGYEQYF
TGTGCCAGCAGCTCCCCGGGACAGGGGTACGAGCAGTACTTC
>.|TRBJ2-6|TRBD1|TRBV5-1
CASRQGASVSGANGLTF
TGCGCCAGCAGACAGGGGGCTTCTGTCTCTGGGGCCAACGGCCTGACTTTC
>few|TRBJ2-1|TRBD2|TRBV4-3
CASSQEVAGPYNEQFF
TGCGCCAGCAGCCAAGAAGTAGCGGGGCCCTACAATGAGCAGTTCTTC
>few|TRBJ2-5|.|TRBV11-2
CASSLEDGRATTQYF
TGTGCCAGCAGCTTAGAGGACGGCAGGGCCACGACCCAGTACTTC
>.|TRBJ2-3|.|TRBV28
CASSLDPLGHTTQYF
TGTGCCAGCAGTTTAGACCCCTTGGGGCACACTACGCAGTATTTT
>.|TRBJ2-2|.|TRBV7-9
CASSLKGWDTGELFF
TGTGCCAGCAGCTTAAAGGGGTGGGACACCGGGGAGCTGTTTTTT
>.|TRBJ2-5|TRBD2|TRBV4-3
CASSLLAGTLQETQYF
TGCGCCAGCAGCCTCCTAGCGGGGACCCTCCAAGAGACCCAGTACTTC
>.|TRBJ2-3|.|TRBV6-1
CASSVTRDRDTQYF
TGTGCCAGCAGTGTGACTAGGGACCGTGATACGCAGTATTTT
>.|TRBJ2-2|TRBD2|TRBV9
CASSVWPPVGGPNTGELFF
TGTGCCAGCAGCGTGTGGCCCCCTGTGGGAGGGCCGAACACCGGGGAGCTGTTTTTT
>once|TRBJ2-3|TRBD2|TRBV4-3
CASSPLAGGPSTDTQYF
TGCGCCAGCAGCCCTCTAGCGGGGGGGCCCAGCACAGATACGCAGTATTTT
>.|TRBJ1-5|.|TRBV10-3
CAISESQGLNQPQHF
TGTGCCATCAGTGAGTCGCAGGGCCTCAATCAGCCCCAGCATTTT
>.|TRBJ2-2|.|TRBV4-1
CASSQDWGTLNTGELFF
TGCGCCAGCAGCCAAGATTGGGGGACTTTGAACACCGGGGAGCTGTTTTTT
>.|TRBJ2-5|.|TRBV11-3
CASSLDPEETQYF
TGTGCCAGCAGCTTAGATCCAGAAGAGACCCAGTACTTC
>.|TRBJ1-3|.|TRBV7-9
CASSPNLSGNTIYF
TGTGCCAGCAGCCCTAACCTCTCTGGAAACACCATATATTTT
>.|TRBJ2-3|TRBD2|TRBV4-1
CASSRPTSGPADTQYF
TGCGCCAGCAGCCGCCCGACTAGCGGGCCCGCAGATACGCAGTATTTT
>.|TRBJ2-6|.|TRBV7-9
CEVGPETNVLTF
TGTGAGGTGGGGCCAGAGACCAACGTCCTGACTTTC
>few|TRBJ2-7|TRBD1|TRBV27
CASSYLIPGTAYEQYF
TGTGCCAGCAGTTACCTAATTCCCGGGACAGCCTACGAGCAGTACTTC
>.|TRBJ2-4|TRBD2|TRBV7-2
CASSLEISGGPRNF
TGTGCCAGCAGCTTAGAGATTAGCGGGGGGCCCAGGAACTTC
>.|TRBJ2-7|TRBD2|TRBV4-2
CASSQELADNYEQYF
TGTGCCAGCAGCCAAGAACTAGCGGATAACTACGAGCAGTACTTC
>.|TRBJ1-1|TRBD1|TRBV19
CASSTEGPTGLGNTEAFF
TGTGCCAGTAGTACCGAAGGACCGACAGGGTTGGGGAACACTGAAGCTTTCTTT
>.|TRBJ2-7|.|TRBV7-9
CSSSDSYEQYF
TGTTCCAGCAGCGACAGCTACGAGCAGTACTTC
>once|TRBJ2-3|TRBD2|TRBV4-2
CASSQGGGMTDTQYF
TGTGCCAGCAGCCAAGGCGGGGGAATGACAGATACGCAGTATTTT
>.|TRBJ1-2|TRBD1|TRBV19
CASSISGTVVVYGYTF
TGTGCCAGTAGTATTTCTGGGACAGTTGTGGTCTATGGCTACACCTTC
>.|TRBJ2-5|.|TRBV7-2
CASSHSRVGETQYF
TGTGCCAGCAGCCACTCCAGGGTAGGCGAGACCCAGTACTTC
>.|TRBJ2-2|.|TRBV2
CASSVKQANTGELFF
TGTGCCAGCAGTGTGAAACAGGCCAACACCGGGGAGCTGTTTTTT
>few|TRBJ1-1|.|TRBV4-1
CASSQDWQNTEAFF
TGCGCCAGCAGCCAAGATTGGCAGAACACTGAAGCTTTCTTT
>few|TRBJ1-4|.|TRBV4-3
CASSQADEKLFF
TGCGCCAGCAGCCAAGCGGATGAAAAACTGTTTTTT
>.|TRBJ2-5|TRBD2|TRBV30
CAWESAAGGRETQYF
TGTGCCTGGGAATCGGCAGCGGGGGGGCGAGAGACCCAGTACTTC
>once|TRBJ2-5|TRBD2|TRBV28
CASSFDGRAGETQYF
TGTGCCAGCAGTTTTGACGGGAGGGCCGGGGAGACCCAGTACTTC
>.|TRBJ2-7|TRBD2|TRBV6-5
CATRGGETEQYF
TGTGCCACTCGGGGGGGGGAAACCGAGCAGTACTTC
>.|TRBJ1-6|.|TRBV5-1
CASSLEGGDGNSPLHF
TGCGCCAGCAGCTTGGAGGGGGGGGACGGTAATTCACCCCTCCACTTT
>.|TRBJ2-5|TRBD1|TRBV7-9
CASIGQGQETQYF
TGTGCCAGCATAGGACAGGGTCAAGAGACCCAGTACTTC
>.|TRBJ1-2|.|TRBV27
CASSTGTNYGYTF
TGTGCCAGCAGTACAGGTACTAACTATGGCTACACCTTC
>.|TRBJ2-5|TRBD1|TRBV25-1
CASSPKGARETQYF
TGTGCCAGCAGCCCCAAGGGGGCACGAGAGACCCAGTACTTC
>.|TRBJ2-7|.|TRBV29-1
CSVEDMSGEQYF
TGCAGCGTTGAAGATATGTCGGGCGAGCAGTACTTC
>.|TRBJ2-5|TRBD2|TRBV2
CATWSGGGETQYF
TGTGCCACCTGGAGCGGGGGGGGAGAGACCCAGTACTTC
>.|TRBJ2-7|.|TRBV19
CASSITLTYEQYF
TGTGCCAGTAGTATCACATTAACCTACGAGCAGTACTTC
>.|TRBJ1-6|.|TRBV4-1
CASSFTYGNQVTYNSPLHF
TGCGCCAGCAGCTTCACCTATGGAAATCAGGTTACCTATAATTCACCCCTCCACTTT